The 27 T cell receptor beta chains listed next were all sequenced from one sample in a study of T cell changes during pregnancy in multiple sclerosis. The repertoire was sequenced with immunoSEQ multiplex PCR; TCRdb's copy has only in-frame clones and lacks some. The table lists over 80,000 clones, less than 95% of them singletons, with just over 0.75% in the top ten. Specimen: peripheral blood, collected in the second trimester of pregnancy. The receptors originated from a female donor in good health, enrolled as a control in a pregnancy study.

The genes are TRBV27 and TRBJ2-5; unclear D gene. V lost 3 bases and J 2 bases, leaving 13 bases between the germline ends. This CDR3 spans 15 amino acids. Germline CDR1 is MNHEY and CDR2 is SMNVEV (reference sequence). The CDR3 DNA reads as TGTGCCAGCAGTTTTCATTACACCTCTCAAGAGACCCAGTACTTC. This codes for CASSFHYTSQETQYF.

This chain connects TRBV6-6 to TRBJ2-5; perhaps TRBD1 as D (6 bases). Trimming took 6 bases from V and 4 from J, leaving 12 bases between them. CDR3 size: 13 residues. The germline CDR1 and CDR2 sequences are MNHNY and SVGAGI (reference sequence). CDR3 amino acids: CASSPGVGETQYF. The DNA for the CDR3 is TGTGCCAGCAGCCCAGGGGTTGGAGAGACCCAGTACTTC.

The chain joins TRBV4-2 to TRBJ1-2; 10 bases line up with TRBD1. CDR1 and CDR2 (germline): LGHNA, YNFKEQ. V lost 2 bases to trimming and J lost 7 bases; unmatched junction nucleotides: 7. CDR3 length: 15 residues. The CDR3 is CASSQQTGGDSGYTF. The CDR3 coding sequence is TGTGCCAGCAGCCAACAGACAGGGGGCGATTCTGGCTACACCTTC.

The chain employs TRBV5-1 and TRBJ2-3; D not certain. Germline CDR1 reads SGHRS; CDR2 reads YFSETQ. The CDR3 contains 15 residues. V was shortened by 0 bases and J by 0 bases, with 8 bases between the two germline ends. The CDR3 nucleotides are TGCGCCAGCAGCTTGGACAGCCCTAGCACAGATACGCAGTATTTT. Protein product: CASSLDSPSTDTQYF.

CDR3 sequence reads: CSVPDRGRFNYGYTF. The CDR3 nucleotides are TGCAGCGTACCAGACAGGGGCCGATTTAACTATGGCTACACCTTC. This sequence joins TRBV29-1 and TRBJ1-2; 8 bases fit TRBD1. CDR1 and CDR2 (germline): SQVTM, ANQGSEA. CDR3 length equals 15 residues. J lost 1 base, V lost 6 bases, and 10 bases had no gene match.

The chain is built from TRBV2 and TRBJ2-2; 7 positions match TRBD1. Germline V CDR1 and CDR2: SNHLY, FYNNEI. The junction had 6 bases not matched to a gene; V was cut back by 6 bases and J by 2 bases. This CDR3 region has 15 residues. The CDR3 bases are TGTGCCAGCAGGCCCGGGACAGCTAACACCGGGGAGCTGTTTTTT. It encodes CASRPGTANTGELFF.

V usage is TRBV19 and J usage is TRBJ2-3, with TRBD2 matching over 10 bases. V dropped 4 bases and J dropped 0; count of bases not matched to a gene: 4. CDR3 length: 16 residues. Germline values: CDR1 LNHDA, CDR2 SQIVND (reference sequence). The CDR3 nucleotides are TGTGCCAGTAGTAAGCGGGGGGGTGCTAGCACAGATACGCAGTATTTT. It codes for CASSKRGGASTDTQYF. The full variable domain, rest sourced from reference TRBV19 and TRBJ2-3, is DGGITQSPKYLFRKEGQNVTLSCEQNLNHDAMYWYRQDPGQGLRLIYYSQIVNDFQKGDIAEGYSVSREKKESFPLTVTSAQKNPTAFYLCASSKRGGASTDTQYFGPGTRLTVL.

This clone came up a few times. V usage is TRBV4-2 and J usage is TRBJ1-4, with 9 bases aligning to TRBD1. The CDR3 runs 16 residues. The germline V gene has CDR1 LGHNA and CDR2 YNFKEQ. Trimming took 0 bases from V and 8 from J; bases not matched to a gene: 7. CDR3 DNA: TGTGCCAGCAGCCAAGAATGGTTGGGACAGGGAGAAAAACTGTTTTTT. This gives the protein CASSQEWLGQGEKLFF.

V is TRBV6-1 and J is TRBJ1-1, with D possibly being TRBD1 (5 bases). This CDR3 region has 14 residues. Per germline, CDR1 MNHNS and CDR2 SASEGT. Trimming removed 7 bases from V and 3 bases from J, with 15 bases in between. The CDR3 here is CASNQQGGYTEAFF. DNA for the CDR3: TGTGCCAGCAACCAGCAGGGAGGATACACTGAAGCTTTCTTT.

The chain has TRBV4-3 and TRBJ2-1; 14 bases agree with TRBD2. V trimming: 1 base; J trimming: 7 bases; junction bases outside the gene matches: 0. Germline V lookup: CDR1 LGHNA, CDR2 YSLEER. CDR3 length: 15 amino acids. CDR3: CASSQGTSGRNEQFF. CDR3 DNA: TGCGCCAGCAGCCAAGGGACTAGCGGGAGGAATGAGCAGTTCTTC.

This clone came up once. This rearrangement joins TRBV2 to TRBJ2-3, with D possibly being TRBD2 (7 bases). Germline V CDR1 and CDR2: SNHLY, FYNNEI. The CDR3 consists of 14 residues. The V gene lost 6 bases and the J gene lost 8 bases, with 18 bases spanning the gap. The CDR3 DNA reads as TGTGCCAGCAGGATTCATAGGGGGGAGGGTACGCAGTATTTT. Translating gives CASRIHRGEGTQYF.

V and J are TRBV7-2 and TRBJ2-2, with a possible D match to TRBD1 (7 bases). V was cut by 3 bases and J by 4 bases, with 12 bases left in between. The CDR3 runs 15 residues. Germline values: CDR1 SGHTA, CDR2 FQGNSA. CDR3 sequence reads: CASSFWQGGTGELFF. DNA of the CDR3: TGTGCCAGCAGCTTCTGGCAGGGGGGCACCGGGGAGCTGTTTTTT.

Concerning this clone itself: The germline gene is not matched at one end of the junction; a read error may be the cause. This chain links TRBV7-7 with TRBJ2-3; D ambiguous. Germline V gives CDR1 SSHAT, CDR2 FNYEAQ (reference sequence). The CDR3 covers 13 residues. CDR3 region: CASSKSPGDTQYF. The DNA for the CDR3 is TGTGCTAGCAGCAAAAGTCCCGGAGATACGCAGTATTTT.

V and J are TRBV6-5 and TRBJ1-2, with 8 bases fitting TRBD1. The CDR3 is made up of 15 amino acids. The V and J ends lost 6 bases and 3 bases, in that order; junction bases with no gene match: 9. Germline V gene sequence: CDR1 MNHEY, CDR2 SVGAGI. CDR3 sequence reads: CASRLQGEFYYGYTF. CDR3 nucleotide sequence: TGTGCCAGCAGATTACAGGGGGAATTCTACTATGGCTACACCTTC.

The V gene is TRBV29-1, the J gene TRBJ1-2; 9 nucleotides align to TRBD1. The CDR3 is 18 amino acids. From germline, CDR1 is SQVTM and CDR2 ANQGSEA. With V trimmed by 5 bases and J by 4 bases, 20 bases remained unmatched. The CDR3: CSVTIPVTGGVGGYGYTF. Here the CDR3 DNA reads TGCAGCGTTACCATCCCAGTGACAGGGGGAGTGGGTGGCTATGGCTACACCTTC.

CDR3: CASSQVGGDRAGYTF. CDR3 in DNA: TGTGCCAGCAGCCAAGTGGGAGGAGATCGTGCTGGCTACACCTTC. V and J are TRBV14 and TRBJ1-2; D gene uncertain. The V gene lost 1 base and the J gene lost 7 bases, with 16 bases spanning the gap. The CDR3 runs to 15 residues. The germline gives CDR1 SGHDN, CDR2 FVKESK.

The rearrangement links TRBV4-1 to TRBJ2-7; unclear D gene. CDR1 MGHRA and CDR2 YSYEKL come from the germline V gene. V shed 1 base and J shed 2 bases, with 15 bases lying between them. This CDR3 has 16 amino acids. The CDR3 DNA is TGCGCCAGCAGCCAAGGGCGGCAGCCGGCCACCTACGAGCAGTACTTC. Its protein is CASSQGRQPATYEQYF.

This rearrangement joins TRBV6-5 to TRBJ1-1; the match to TRBD1 covers 7 bases. V shed 7 bases, J shed 8 bases, and the junction held 7 bases outside the gene matches. This CDR3 spans 12 amino acids. CDR1 and CDR2 from the germline V gene are MNHEY and SVGAGI. CDR3 nucleotide sequence: TGTGCCAGCAACAGGGGAGATTCCGAAGCTTTCTTT. It yields the protein CASNRGDSEAFF.

The rearrangement uses TRBV6-6 and TRBJ1-2; D is undetermined. CDR3 length: 15 amino acids. Germline CDR1 and CDR2: MNHNY and SVGAGI (reference sequence). Trimming cost V 6 bases and J 2 bases, with 16 bases left between them. CDR3 in DNA: TGTGCCAGCAGCTCCCCGACAAGGGAGAACTATGGCTACACCTTC. This sequence encodes CASSSPTRENYGYTF.

CDR3 sequence: CASFGGETQYF. DNA for the CDR3: TGTGCCAGCTTCGGGGGAGAGACCCAGTACTTC. The rearrangement uses TRBV18 and TRBJ2-5; D might be TRBD2 (6 bases). Germline V lookup: CDR1 KGHSH, CDR2 LQKENI. Trimming cost V 7 bases and J 4 bases, with 7 bases left between them. The CDR3 spans 11 residues.

This chain connects TRBV5-6 to TRBJ1-4; D may be TRBD1 (5 bases). Trimming stripped 4 bases from V and 4 bases from J, with 14 bases between. The germline gives CDR1 SGHDT, CDR2 YYEEEE. This CDR3 is built from 15 residues. The CDR3 sequence: CASSANGGINEKLFF. In DNA form, the CDR3 reads TGTGCCAGCAGCGCGAACGGGGGGATTAATGAAAAACTGTTTTTT.

Comment on this clone: Being one base from a much bigger clone, this may be a read error. The J gene is TRBJ2-7, the V gene TRBV27; unclear D gene. This CDR3 contains 13 residues. Trimming took off 7 bases at V and 1 base at J, with 11 bases between the two ends. Per the germline V gene, CDR1 is MNHEY and CDR2 is SMNVEV (reference sequence). CDR3 coding DNA: TGTGCCAGCAAGAGGTCACAATCCTACGAGCAGTACTTC. It translates to CASKRSQSYEQYF.

V usage is TRBV7-9 and J usage is TRBJ2-1, with a tentative D call TRBD2 (7 bases). Germline CDR1 is SEHNR and CDR2 is FQNEAQ (reference sequence). The V end lost 5 bases, the J end lost 7 bases, and 18 bases lay between the germline ends. This CDR3 spans 15 amino acids. CDR3 sequence: CASSRNRGGLNEQFF. DNA of the CDR3: TGTGCCAGCAGCCGAAATAGGGGGGGCCTGAATGAGCAGTTCTTC.

The chain employs TRBV11-2 and TRBJ1-2; no reliable D call. The CDR3 has 14 amino acids. V was cut by 5 bases and J by 5 bases, with 15 bases left in between. CDR1 SGHAT and CDR2 FQNNGV come from the germline V gene. The CDR3 region is CASSEGRGGYGYTF. The CDR3 DNA sequence: TGTGCCAGCAGCGAAGGACGGGGAGGGTATGGCTACACCTTC.

The chain has TRBV11-3 and TRBJ1-6, with a weak D call TRBD1 (5 bases). CDR3 length: 14 amino acids. Germline V gives CDR1 SGHNT, CDR2 YENEEA. The ends were cut back, 1 base at V and 6 bases at J, with 7 bases in the middle. The CDR3 protein is CASSLGQTNSPLHF. The CDR3 nucleotides are TGTGCCAGCAGCTTAGGACAGACTAATTCACCCCTCCACTTT.

The chain combines TRBV28 with TRBJ1-2, with D possibly matching TRBD1 (5 bases). The V and J ends lost 7 bases and 8 bases respectively, with 17 bases between them. This CDR3 has 13 amino acids. CDR1 is MDHEN, CDR2 SYDVKM, per germline. The CDR3 protein is CASTLSRQRGYTF. DNA of the CDR3: TGTGCCAGCACCCTATCTAGACAGCGCGGCTACACCTTC.

This clone was seen a single time. The chain couples TRBV13 to TRBJ2-1; 12 nucleotides line up with TRBD2. The V gene's germline CDR1 is PRHDT and CDR2 FYEKMQ (reference sequence). V was pared by 5 bases and J by 4 bases, with 9 bases of the junction left unmatched. This CDR3 contains 17 residues. The CDR3 bases are TGTGCCAGCAGCGCCAGACTAGCGGGGGATCCATACAATGAGCAGTTCTTC. Its translation is CASSARLAGDPYNEQFF.